The present T cell receptor beta chain was sequenced within a study of T cells in Graves' hyperthyroidism and ophthalmopathy. Patients were excluded because of uncontrolled infection, other autoimmune disease, pregnancy or lactation. This CDR3 has 13 residues. Germline loops: CDR1 SGHTA, CDR2 FQGTGA. TCR beta CDR3 region amplification was performed from RNA transcripts. The study used the HTBI primer set for a first-round RT-PCR of the TCR CDR3. TCRdb independently ran MiXCR on the multiplex PCR reads; one entry per CDR3 protein. The sample yields roughly 710,000 distinct CDR3 sequences, roughly 32% seen once.

This sequence originates from a woman aged 40 to 55 with Graves' hyperthyroidism. The chain links TRBV7-3 to TRBJ2-1; no clear D gene. TRBJ2-7 matches the DNA end more closely, so the J call is doubtful. The sample comprised blood. CDR3 in DNA: TGTGCCAGCAGTCCCTCTGCCTACAATGAGCAGTACTTC. Protein product: CASSPSAYNEQYF.